This record covers a single T cell receptor beta chain. Looked up from germline, CDR1 is SGHVS and CDR2 is FNYEAQ. This CDR3 is built from 14 residues. The germline V and J ends were trimmed by 5 bases and 4 bases, with 11 bases remaining between them. A FACSAria was used to sort CD4+ and CD8+ T cells. These cells came from PBMCs. Isolated RNA was reverse transcribed into cDNA used as the sequencing template. The table came from immunoSEQ multiplex PCR; TCRdb's copy has only in-frame clones and leaves some out. The data contain roughly 64,000 clones, about 44% of them singletons. This sample stems from a study of CD8+ T cells in alopecia areata.

This chain links TRBV7-6 with TRBJ1-4; the D is unclear. The specimen was NKG2D-low CD8+ T cells sorted from blood. The TCR sequence derives from a human donor with alopecia areata. The CDR3 DNA reads as TGTGCCAGCAGCCCGACCGTCGATAATGAAAAACTGTTTTTT. Encoded protein: CASSPTVDNEKLFF.